What follows are 31 T cell receptor beta chains derived from one specimen sequenced in a study of cytomegalovirus exposure and HLA in healthy donors. Vbeta (60) and Jbeta (13) primers were used in the PCR. The assay was immunoSEQ multiplex PCR, and TCRdb's table has in-frame clones only and misses some. This sample carries some 130,000 clones, under 90% of them seen once, and the ten largest clones take 0.7%. Sequenced sample: PBMCs. These receptors all come from a man between 18 and 29 years old in good health and CMV-seronegative.

The chain is built from TRBV5-1 and TRBJ1-4; D gene unclear. This CDR3 has 14 residues. The V end lost 3 bases, the J end lost 7 bases, and 13 bases lay between the germline ends. CDR1 and CDR2 from the germline V gene are SGHRS and YFSETQ. Written as DNA, the CDR3 is TGCGCCAGCAGCTCGCCGGGAACCGTTGAAAAACTGTTTTTT. Its translation is CASSSPGTVEKLFF.

This clone is a singleton in its sample. CDR3 DNA: TGTGCCAGCAGCGAGAACAGGGCCTCACCCCTCCACTTT. This sequence encodes CASSENRASPLHF. The gene calls are TRBV7-8 and TRBJ1-6, with D perhaps matching TRBD1 (6 bases). The germline V gene has CDR1 SGHVS and CDR2 FQNEAQ. The CDR3 sequence is 13 residues long. The V and J ends lost 5 bases and 10 bases respectively, with 12 bases between them.

In its sample, this clone was seen a few times. The chain employs TRBV2 and TRBJ1-1, with a possible D match to TRBD1 (5 bases). V lost 7 bases and J 3 bases, leaving 15 bases between the germline ends. Germline CDR1 is SNHLY and CDR2 is FYNNEI. The length of the CDR3 is 14 residues. CDR3 amino acids: CASTERGGHTEAFF. For the CDR3, the DNA is TGTGCCAGCACGGAGAGGGGAGGACACACTGAAGCTTTCTTT.

The V gene is TRBV28, the J gene TRBJ2-7, with TRBD1 matching over 8 bases. The CDR3 is 14 residues long. The trim removed 4 bases at V and 4 bases at J, leaving 6 bases unmatched. Germline lookup yields CDR1 MDHEN and CDR2 SYDVKM. In nucleotides, the CDR3 is TGTGCCAGCAGTTCGACAGGGGTTTTTTACGAGCAGTACTTC. This gives the protein CASSSTGVFYEQYF. The variable domain in full, completed from reference TRBV28 and TRBJ2-7, reads DVKVTQSSRYLVKRTGEKVFLECVQDMDHENMFWYRQDPGLGLRLIYFSYDVKMKEKGDIPEGYSVSREKKERFSLILESASTNQTSMYLCASSSTGVFYEQYFGPGTRLTVT.

The gene calls are TRBV29-1 and TRBJ2-7; D is unclear. The V end lost 1 base, the J end lost 2 bases, and 9 bases lay between the germline ends. CDR1 SQVTM and CDR2 ANQGSEA come from the germline V gene. CDR3 size: 13 residues. For the CDR3, the DNA is TGCAGCGTTGAAGGCGGAGAAACCTACGAGCAGTACTTC. Its protein product is CSVEGGETYEQYF.

V and J are TRBV5-6 and TRBJ1-1; D not resolved. Germline V gene data show CDR1 as SGHDT and CDR2 as YYEEEE. This CDR3 has 15 residues. The germline V and J ends were trimmed by 0 bases and 5 bases, with 14 bases remaining between them. As DNA, the CDR3 is TGTGCCAGCAGCTTGGGGCCCCTGGAGAGGACTGAAGCTTTCTTT. Its translation is CASSLGPLERTEAFF.

V is TRBV6-5 and J is TRBJ1-2; weak D call: TRBD1 (6 bases). Germline V gives CDR1 MNHEY, CDR2 SVGAGI. The V end lost 6 bases, the J end lost 4 bases, and 18 bases lay between the germline ends. CDR3 size: 15 residues. The CDR3 loop is CASRLRDKYLYGYTF. The CDR3 DNA is TGTGCCAGCAGACTCCGGGACAAATACCTCTATGGCTACACCTTC.

This clone was observed a few times. The chain links TRBV11-2 to TRBJ2-5; no clear D. Germline lookup yields CDR1 SGHAT and CDR2 FQNNGV. This CDR3 region has 14 residues. Deletions cut 5 bases from V and 5 bases from J, with 15 bases between. This CDR3 reads CASSSRAVQETQYF. DNA of the CDR3: TGTGCCAGCAGCAGTCGCGCGGTCCAGGAGACCCAGTACTTC.

This chain uses TRBV9 with TRBJ1-1; 8 positions match TRBD1. The CDR3 runs 18 residues. Germline V CDR1 and CDR2: SGDLS, YYNGEE. V dropped 0 bases and J dropped 4; count of bases not matched to a gene: 14. This CDR3 reads CASSVAPSVSTGGTEAFF. CDR3 coding DNA: TGTGCCAGCAGCGTAGCTCCATCTGTGTCAACAGGGGGCACTGAAGCTTTCTTT.

The rearrangement uses TRBV7-2 and TRBJ2-7; D is undetermined. Per the germline V gene, CDR1 is SGHTA and CDR2 is FQGNSA. The CDR3 is 12 amino acids. Trimming left V 3 bases short and J 0 bases short, with 3 bases between. In DNA form, the CDR3 reads TGTGCCAGCAGCTTTATCTCCTACGAGCAGTACTTC. Translation: CASSFISYEQYF.

This chain uses TRBV9 with TRBJ1-3; the match to TRBD1 covers 7 bases. Trimming at V came to 3 bases and at J to 0 bases, leaving 3 bases not matched to a gene. Per the germline V gene, CDR1 is SGDLS and CDR2 is YYNGEE. The CDR3 has 15 residues. CDR3 DNA: TGTGCCAGCAGCGCGGGGACAGTCTCTGGAAACACCATATATTTT. It codes for CASSAGTVSGNTIYF.

J is TRBJ2-7 and V is TRBV19, with 8 bases lining up with TRBD1. Per the germline V gene, CDR1 is LNHDA and CDR2 is SQIVND (reference sequence). V was clipped by 6 bases and J by 4 bases; unmatched bases: 20. There are 18 residues in the CDR3. CDR3 in DNA: TGTGCCAGTAGATTTCGGACAGGGATTTTTAGGTTGACTTACGAGCAGTACTTC. Translation: CASRFRTGIFRLTYEQYF.

CDR3 sequence (DNA): TGTGCCTGGAGTGTAGAGAGGGCTGCTGGAAACACCATATATTTT. Encoded protein: CAWSVERAAGNTIYF. V gene TRBV30 combines with J gene TRBJ1-3; no clear D gene. Germline loops: CDR1 GTSNPN, CDR2 SVGIG (reference sequence). Trimming shortened V by 0 bases and J by 2 bases, and 11 bases separated the two germline ends. The CDR3 is made up of 15 amino acids.

The genes are TRBV29-1 and TRBJ2-7; 16 bases align to TRBD2. The CDR3 spans 15 residues. With 3 bases clipped from V and 4 bases from J, the junction kept 3 bases outside the gene matches. The germline gives CDR1 SQVTM, CDR2 ANQGSEA. Written as DNA, the CDR3 is TGCAGCGTTGAGGGACTAGCGGGGGGGCCGTACGAGCAGTACTTC. Translated, it gives CSVEGLAGGPYEQYF.

This clone has a single count. This sequence joins TRBV6-5 and TRBJ1-6; D may be TRBD1 (5 bases). This CDR3 is built from 13 residues. V lost 6 bases and J lost 10, with 13 bases in between. Germline V gene lookup returns CDR1 MNHEY and CDR2 SVGAGI. Here the CDR3 reads CASSTPGGSPLHF. The CDR3 nucleotides are TGTGCCAGCAGCACCCCGGGGGGGTCACCCCTCCACTTT.

The V gene is TRBV2, the J gene TRBJ2-1; 10 bases agree with TRBD2. The CDR3 runs 13 residues. CDR1 SNHLY and CDR2 FYNNEI come from the germline V gene. V was pared by 10 bases and J by 6 bases, with 6 bases of the junction left unmatched. In DNA, the CDR3 is TGTGCCACTGTAGCGGGGGGCCCCAATGAGCAGTTCTTC. Protein: CATVAGGPNEQFF.

This chain uses TRBV7-7 with TRBJ2-1; 10 positions agree with TRBD2. CDR1 SSHAT and CDR2 FNYEAQ come from the germline V gene (reference sequence). The CDR3 extends over 15 amino acids. The V and J ends lost 3 bases and 8 bases, in that order; junction bases with no gene match: 7. The CDR3 is CASSFGSGGRDEQFF. The CDR3 DNA reads TGTGCCAGCAGCTTTGGTAGCGGGGGGAGAGATGAGCAGTTCTTC.

This clone was seen only once. CDR3 region: CASRQRTSRINEQFF. The CDR3 coding sequence is TGTGCCAGCAGACAGAGGACTAGCCGAATAAATGAGCAGTTCTTC. The J gene is TRBJ2-1, the V gene TRBV28; 8 nucleotides agree with TRBD2. Germline CDR1 MDHEN, CDR2 SYDVKM. J was trimmed by 7 bases and V by 6 bases; bases with no gene match: 11. This CDR3 contains 15 residues.

The genes are TRBV4-3 and TRBJ1-4, with a possible D match to TRBD1 (5 bases). The CDR3 totals 19 residues. Trimming cost V 0 bases and J 3 bases, with 20 bases left between them. CDR1 LGHNA and CDR2 YSLEER come from the germline V gene. The CDR3 bases are TGCGCCAGCAGCCAAGATAGGGACTCAGAGTCAGCGGCTAATGAAAAACTGTTTTTT. Residues: CASSQDRDSESAANEKLFF.

The CDR3 DNA sequence: TGTGCCAGCAGTGAAGCGCTGCCTCCAGACGGGTTAAATACGCAGTATTTT. Its translation: CASSEALPPDGLNTQYF. The chain carries TRBV6-1 and TRBJ2-3; D uncertain. Per germline, CDR1 MNHNS and CDR2 SASEGT. V lost 0 bases, J lost 7 bases, and 20 bases lay in between. The CDR3 runs 17 residues.

This clone was detected only once. The J gene is TRBJ2-2, the V gene TRBV28, with TRBD2 as a possible D gene (7 bases). From germline, CDR1 is MDHEN and CDR2 SYDVKM. With 10 bases removed from V and 6 bases from J, the gap between germline ends came to 12 bases. This CDR3 is 12 amino acids long. CDR3 residues: CATKGGPGELFF. The DNA of the CDR3 is TGTGCCACCAAGGGGGGGCCCGGGGAGCTGTTTTTT.

V and J are TRBV7-8 and TRBJ2-2; possibly TRBD1 for D (6 bases). Trimming cost V 5 bases and J 7 bases, with 17 bases left between them. CDR3 length equals 15 residues. Germline CDR1 SGHVS, CDR2 FQNEAQ. CDR3 DNA sequence: TGTGCCAGCAGCCCGGGACATACGGGGATCGGGGAGCTGTTTTTT. Its protein product is CASSPGHTGIGELFF.

This sequence joins TRBV27 and TRBJ2-1; 7 nucleotides align to TRBD2. V gave up 6 bases and J gave up 8 bases; unmatched junction bases: 13. CDR1 is MNHEY, CDR2 SMNVEV, per germline (reference sequence). CDR3 size: 15 residues. CDR3 region: CASSSLGGTLHEQFF. For the CDR3, the DNA is TGTGCCAGCAGCTCACTGGGGGGGACCCTCCATGAGCAGTTCTTC.

This rearrangement joins TRBV19 to TRBJ2-1; 10 bases fit TRBD1. V lost 7 bases, J lost 8 bases, and 8 bases stayed unmatched. The CDR3 consists of 14 residues. CDR1 and CDR2 from the germline V gene are LNHDA and SQIVND (reference sequence). DNA of the CDR3: TGTGCCAGTACTCGACAGGGGGCGTTTTATGAGCAGTTCTTC. This codes for CASTRQGAFYEQFF.

This chain connects TRBV7-9 to TRBJ1-4; D gene ambiguous. Trimming cost V 5 bases and J 8 bases, with 9 bases left between them. The CDR3 loop spans 12 amino acids. Per germline, CDR1 SEHNR and CDR2 FQNEAQ (reference sequence). The CDR3 DNA follows: TGTGCCAGCAGCGCGCCACGAGAAAAACTGTTTTTT. This translates into CASSAPREKLFF.

The genes are TRBV5-1 and TRBJ1-1, with 7 bases lining up with TRBD1. This CDR3 has 15 amino acids. CDR1 is SGHRS and CDR2 is YFSETQ in the germline V gene. Trimming at V came to 1 base and at J to 6 bases, leaving 9 bases not matched to a gene. CDR3 in DNA: TGCGCCAGCAGCTTGACCGGCAGGGGGGAGCCTGAAGCTTTCTTT. Encoded protein: CASSLTGRGEPEAFF.

The rearrangement uses TRBV19 and TRBJ1-5; the match to TRBD1 covers 7 bases. Germline V gene lookup returns CDR1 LNHDA and CDR2 SQIVND (reference sequence). J lost 4 bases, V lost 7 bases, and 10 bases had no gene match. The CDR3 extends over 15 amino acids. The CDR3 loop is CASTEGDRENQPQHF. The DNA of the CDR3 is TGTGCCAGTACGGAGGGGGACAGAGAAAATCAGCCCCAGCATTTT.

V usage is TRBV7-2 and J usage is TRBJ2-7, with D possibly being TRBD2 (5 bases). There are 16 residues in the CDR3. Looked up from germline, CDR1 is SGHTA and CDR2 is FQGNSA. The V and J ends lost 1 base and 4 bases respectively, with 17 bases between them. The CDR3 is CASSLGGPSTGYEQYF. In nucleotides, the CDR3 is TGTGCCAGCAGCTTAGGAGGACCTTCCACGGGGTACGAGCAGTACTTC.

This chain links TRBV5-1 with TRBJ1-4; D gene ambiguous. The CDR3 loop spans 15 amino acids. Germline V gene lookup returns CDR1 SGHRS and CDR2 YFSETQ. V dropped 4 bases and J dropped 5 bases, with 15 bases sitting between them. The CDR3 is CASSPRQVSNEKLFF. Written as DNA, the CDR3 is TGCGCCAGCAGCCCCCGGCAGGTATCCAATGAAAAACTGTTTTTT.

The V gene is TRBV7-3, the J gene TRBJ1-1, with 7 bases fitting TRBD1. Germline CDR1 SGHTA, CDR2 FQGTGA. The length of the CDR3 is 14 residues. J lost 3 bases, V lost 3 bases, and 4 bases had no gene match. The CDR3 reads CASSFQGGDTEAFF. The CDR3 DNA follows: TGTGCCAGCAGCTTCCAGGGGGGTGACACTGAAGCTTTCTTT.

V and J are TRBV19 and TRBJ1-2, with D unclear. Germline V CDR1 and CDR2: LNHDA, SQIVND (reference sequence). The CDR3 covers 13 residues. Deletions cut 5 bases from V and 4 bases from J, with 11 bases between. The CDR3 bases are TGTGCCAGTAGTCGGGCGGGAATCTATGGCTACACCTTC. Protein: CASSRAGIYGYTF.